One and the same sample provided the 12 T cell receptor beta chains below, sequenced in a study of response to subunit inactivated influenza vaccine. A single record per CDR3 protein comes from TCRdb applying MiXCR to the RT-PCR reads. The sample has about 610,000 distinct CDR3 sequences, approximately 14% seen once. The sequencing used PBMCs from blood, collected 11 to 12 days after vaccination. The receptor set was obtained from a man aged 50 to 60 who received an inactivated influenza vaccine.

This clonotype was found a few times. The chain combines TRBV20-1 with TRBJ2-7, with D perhaps TRBD1 or TRBD2 (5 bases each). This CDR3 has 14 amino acids. Germline loops: CDR1 DFQATT, CDR2 SNEGSKA (reference sequence). V was pared by 0 bases and J by 3 bases, with 12 bases between. In DNA, the CDR3 is TGCAGTGCTAGAGACGGAGGACAAGGCTACGAGCAGTACTTC. It translates to CSARDGGQGYEQYF.

This clonotype was detected a few times. This chain joins TRBV12-3 or TRBV12-4 and TRBJ1-4, with D possibly TRBD1 on 5 matching bases. V gave up 6 bases and J gave up 0 bases, with 14 bases separating them. The CDR3 length is 16 residues. CDR3 residues: CASSEDSKSTNEKLFF. CDR3 in DNA: TGTGCCAGCAGCGAAGACAGCAAATCAACTAATGAAAAACTGTTTTTT.

The chain is built from TRBV18 and TRBJ2-3; D not certain. V was trimmed by 6 bases and J by 2 bases, leaving 12 bases between them. Germline lookup yields CDR1 KGHSH and CDR2 LQKENI. The CDR3 contains 14 residues. The CDR3 region is CASSPGVNTDTQYF. CDR3 bases: TGTGCCAGCTCCCCGGGTGTCAACACAGATACGCAGTATTTT.

The chain employs TRBV9 and TRBJ2-2, with a tentative D call TRBD2 (6 bases). The germline V gene has CDR1 SGDLS and CDR2 YYNGEE. V lost 3 bases and J lost 5, with 11 bases in between. This CDR3 region has 14 residues. The CDR3 region is CASSAGEVTGELFF. The CDR3 DNA reads TGTGCCAGCAGCGCTGGGGAGGTTACCGGGGAGCTGTTTTTT.

This clonotype showed up just a few times. The V gene is TRBV4-1, the J gene TRBJ1-6, with D hard to call. Germline V gene sequence: CDR1 MGHRA, CDR2 YSYEKL. The CDR3 extends over 16 amino acids. Trimming removed 0 bases at V and 9 bases at J, with 15 bases between. CDR3 sequence reads: CASSQDVQSTVSPLHF. CDR3 DNA: TGCGCCAGCAGCCAAGACGTTCAGAGTACCGTTTCACCCCTCCACTTT.

This clonotype was detected only a few times. V and J are TRBV7-2 and TRBJ1-1; TRBD1 is a possible D gene (5 bases). Per germline, CDR1 SGHTA and CDR2 FQGNSA. Trimming took off 1 base at V and 5 bases at J, with 14 bases between the two ends. This CDR3 spans 15 amino acids. CDR3 DNA sequence: TGTGCCAGCAGCTTAGATCCAGGGTGGAGGACTGAAGCTTTCTTT. Protein product: CASSLDPGWRTEAFF.

V and J are TRBV20-1 and TRBJ2-7; D is ambiguous. The CDR3 totals 13 residues. The V end lost 6 bases, the J end lost 2 bases, and 14 bases lay between the germline ends. Per the germline V gene, CDR1 is DFQATT and CDR2 is SNEGSKA (reference sequence). The CDR3 loop is CSATRSVTYEQYF. Here the CDR3 DNA reads TGCAGTGCGACGAGGAGTGTAACCTACGAGCAGTACTTC.

On this clonotype: A much more abundant neighbour one base away suggests this may be a read error. The CDR3 sequence is CASSVASGGYNEQFF. The CDR3 DNA reads as TGTGCCAGCAGCGTAGCTAGCGGGGGCTACAATGAGCAGTTCTTC. The V gene is TRBV9, the J gene TRBJ2-1, with TRBD2 matching over 10 bases. This CDR3 spans 15 amino acids. The V and J ends lost 0 bases and 3 bases, in that order; junction bases with no gene match: 0. CDR1 and CDR2 (germline): SGDLS, YYNGEE.

The chain uses TRBV3-1 and TRBJ1-2; a weak D match, TRBD1 (6 bases). The CDR3 covers 16 residues. Germline assignment: CDR1 LGHDT and CDR2 YNNKEL (reference sequence). V was trimmed by 4 bases and J by 0 bases, leaving 15 bases between them. Written as DNA, the CDR3 is TGTGCCAGCAGCCCGCTCCTAAGGACAGCTAACTATGGCTACACCTTC. Protein: CASSPLLRTANYGYTF.

This clonotype was observed a handful of times. CDR3 nucleotide sequence: TGTGCCAGCAGTGAGCAGGGGGCAAGTGGCTACACCTTC. It specifies CASSEQGASGYTF. The gene calls are TRBV6-1 and TRBJ1-2; 8 bases align to TRBD1. Per the germline V gene, CDR1 is MNHNS and CDR2 is SASEGT. The CDR3 runs to 13 residues. Trimming cost V 3 bases and J 7 bases; bases outside gene matches: 4.

J is TRBJ2-1 and V is TRBV11-1, with TRBD2 identical over 7 bases. Germline V CDR1 and CDR2: SGHAT, FQDESV (reference sequence). Germline trimming cut 2 bases from V and 2 bases from J; bases unmatched to any gene: 15. The CDR3 has 19 residues. The CDR3 loop reads CASSLSFLRRRGTYNEQFF. The CDR3 DNA sequence: TGTGCCAGCAGCTTATCGTTTTTACGTCGGCGGGGGACCTACAATGAGCAGTTCTTC.

The chain couples TRBV11-2 to TRBJ1-1; D unclear. Trimming stripped 5 bases from V and 7 bases from J, with 14 bases between. Per germline, CDR1 SGHAT and CDR2 FQNNGV. The CDR3 is 13 amino acids. Here the CDR3 reads CASSPPWVGEAFF. The CDR3 bases are TGTGCCAGCAGCCCCCCATGGGTTGGTGAAGCTTTCTTT.